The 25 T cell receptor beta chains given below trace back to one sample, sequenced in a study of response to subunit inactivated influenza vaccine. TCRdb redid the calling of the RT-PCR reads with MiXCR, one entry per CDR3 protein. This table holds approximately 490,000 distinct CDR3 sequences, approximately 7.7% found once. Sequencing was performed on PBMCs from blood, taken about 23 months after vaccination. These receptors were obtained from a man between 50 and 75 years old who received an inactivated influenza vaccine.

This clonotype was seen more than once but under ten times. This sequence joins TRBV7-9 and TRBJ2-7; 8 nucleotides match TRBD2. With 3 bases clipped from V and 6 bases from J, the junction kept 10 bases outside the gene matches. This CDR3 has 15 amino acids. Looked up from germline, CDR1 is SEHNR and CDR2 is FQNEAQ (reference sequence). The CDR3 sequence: CASSFQSGRNGEQYF. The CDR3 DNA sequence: TGTGCCAGCAGCTTCCAAAGCGGGAGAAATGGCGAGCAGTACTTC.

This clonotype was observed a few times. The CDR3 spells CASSQEVAASYGYTF. CDR3 sequence (DNA): TGCGCCAGCAGCCAAGAAGTCGCGGCTAGCTATGGCTACACCTTC. J is TRBJ1-2 and V is TRBV4-1, with D unclear. Germline CDR1 and CDR2: MGHRA and YSYEKL. V was shortened by 0 bases and J by 4 bases, with 12 bases between the two germline ends. This CDR3 is 15 amino acids long.

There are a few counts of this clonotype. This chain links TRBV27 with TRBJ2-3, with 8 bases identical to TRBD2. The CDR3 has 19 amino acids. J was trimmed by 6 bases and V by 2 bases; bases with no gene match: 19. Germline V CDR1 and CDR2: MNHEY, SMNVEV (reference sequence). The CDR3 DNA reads TGTGCCAGCAGTTTAAAGGCGGGAGGAGCGAGGTCAGTTTTCGATACGCAGTATTTT. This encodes CASSLKAGGARSVFDTQYF.

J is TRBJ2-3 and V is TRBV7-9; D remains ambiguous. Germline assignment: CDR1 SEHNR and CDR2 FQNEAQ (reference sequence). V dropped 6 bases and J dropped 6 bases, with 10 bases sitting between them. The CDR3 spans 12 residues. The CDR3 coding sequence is TGTGCCAGCAGGGTCGAGGCTGATACGCAGTATTTT. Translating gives CASRVEADTQYF.

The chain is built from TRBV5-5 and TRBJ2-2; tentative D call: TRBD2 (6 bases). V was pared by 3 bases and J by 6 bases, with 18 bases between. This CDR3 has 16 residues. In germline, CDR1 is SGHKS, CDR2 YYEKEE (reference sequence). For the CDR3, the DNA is TGTGCCAGCAGCTCCGCCGCGGTAGCGGCCCCCGGGGAGCTGTTTTTT. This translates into CASSSAAVAAPGELFF.

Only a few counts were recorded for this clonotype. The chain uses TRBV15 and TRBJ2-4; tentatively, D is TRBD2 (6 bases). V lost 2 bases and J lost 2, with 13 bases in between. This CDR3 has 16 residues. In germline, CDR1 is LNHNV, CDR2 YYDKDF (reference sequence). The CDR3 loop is CATSRRSGDPKNIQYF. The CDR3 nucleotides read TGTGCCACCAGCAGAAGATCGGGGGATCCCAAAAACATTCAGTACTTC.

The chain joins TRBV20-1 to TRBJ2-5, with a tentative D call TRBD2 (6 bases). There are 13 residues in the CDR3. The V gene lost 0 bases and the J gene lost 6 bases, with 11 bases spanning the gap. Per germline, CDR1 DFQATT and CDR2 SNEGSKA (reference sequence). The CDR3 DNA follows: TGCAGTGCTAGAGAAGGTGCGGGAAAGACCCAGTACTTC. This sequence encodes CSAREGAGKTQYF.

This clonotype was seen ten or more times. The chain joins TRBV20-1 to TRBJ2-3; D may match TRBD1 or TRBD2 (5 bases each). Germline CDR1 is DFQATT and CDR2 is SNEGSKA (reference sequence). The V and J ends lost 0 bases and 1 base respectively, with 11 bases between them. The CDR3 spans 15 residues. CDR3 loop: CSARDPRGGTDTQYF. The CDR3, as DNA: TGCAGTGCTAGAGATCCGAGGGGCGGCACAGATACGCAGTATTTT.

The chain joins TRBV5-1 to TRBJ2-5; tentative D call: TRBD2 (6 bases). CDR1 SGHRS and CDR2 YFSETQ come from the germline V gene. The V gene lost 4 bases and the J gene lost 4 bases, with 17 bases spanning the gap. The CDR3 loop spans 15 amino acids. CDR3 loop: CASSPGTPGGETQYF. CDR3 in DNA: TGCGCCAGCAGCCCCGGGACTCCCGGCGGAGAGACCCAGTACTTC.

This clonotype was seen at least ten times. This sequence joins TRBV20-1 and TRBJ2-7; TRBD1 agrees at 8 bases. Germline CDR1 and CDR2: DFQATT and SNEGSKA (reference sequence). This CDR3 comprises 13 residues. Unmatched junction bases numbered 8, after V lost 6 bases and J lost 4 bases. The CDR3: CSAPRTGKYEQYF. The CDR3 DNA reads TGCAGTGCGCCTCGGACAGGGAAGTACGAGCAGTACTTC.

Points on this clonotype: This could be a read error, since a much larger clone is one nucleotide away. The CDR3 DNA follows: TGTGCCAGCAGTTACCCGATCTATTACAGGGGGGTCAATGAGCAGTTCTTC. It codes for CASSYPIYYRGVNEQFF. This chain connects TRBV6-2 or TRBV6-3 to TRBJ2-1; 8 bases map to TRBD1. Germline CDR1 MNHEY, CDR2 SVGEGT. The CDR3 has 17 amino acids. The V and J ends lost 2 bases and 6 bases, in that order; junction bases with no gene match: 12.

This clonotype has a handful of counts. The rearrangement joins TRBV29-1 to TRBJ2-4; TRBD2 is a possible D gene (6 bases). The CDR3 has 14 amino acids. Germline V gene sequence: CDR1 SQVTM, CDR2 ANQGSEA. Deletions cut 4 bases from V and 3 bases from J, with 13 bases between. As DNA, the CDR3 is TGCAGCGTTGTTGGCGGGAAGGGCAAAAACATTCAGTACTTC. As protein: CSVVGGKGKNIQYF.

CDR3 in amino acids: CATSTRSGELFF. The CDR3 DNA follows: TGTGCCACCAGCACCCGTTCAGGGGAGCTGTTTTTT. The chain uses TRBV15 and TRBJ2-2; D gene ambiguous. The V gene lost 4 bases and the J gene lost 8 bases, with 8 bases spanning the gap. The length of the CDR3 is 12 residues. Germline CDR1 is LNHNV and CDR2 is YYDKDF (reference sequence). The variable domain in full, with the rest retrieved from reference TRBV15 and TRBJ2-2, is DAMVIQNPRYQVTQFGKPVTLSCSQTLNHNVMYWYQQKSSQAPKLLFHYYDKDFNNEADTPDNFQSRRPNTSFCFLDIRSPGLGDTAMYLCATSTRSGELFFGEGSRLTVL.

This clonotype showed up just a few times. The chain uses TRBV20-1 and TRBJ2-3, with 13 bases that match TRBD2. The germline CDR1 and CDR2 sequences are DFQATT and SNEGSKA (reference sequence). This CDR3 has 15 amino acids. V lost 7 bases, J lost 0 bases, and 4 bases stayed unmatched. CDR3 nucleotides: TGCAGTGTCACTAGCGGGAGGGCTAGCACAGATACGCAGTATTTT. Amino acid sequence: CSVTSGRASTDTQYF.

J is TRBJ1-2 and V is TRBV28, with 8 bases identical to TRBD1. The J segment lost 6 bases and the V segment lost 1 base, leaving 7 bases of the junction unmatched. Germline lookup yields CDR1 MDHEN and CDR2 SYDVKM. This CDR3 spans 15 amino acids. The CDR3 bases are TGTGCCAGCAGTTTATATTCGGGACAGGCGAATGGCTACACCTTC. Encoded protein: CASSLYSGQANGYTF.

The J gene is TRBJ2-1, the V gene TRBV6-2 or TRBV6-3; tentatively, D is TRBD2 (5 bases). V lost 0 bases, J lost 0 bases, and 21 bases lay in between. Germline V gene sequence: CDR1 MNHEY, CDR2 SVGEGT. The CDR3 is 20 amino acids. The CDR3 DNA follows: TGTGCCAGCAGTTACTCGCGCGGGCGGATGTCCCTAATCTCCTACAATGAGCAGTTCTTC. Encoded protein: CASSYSRGRMSLISYNEQFF.

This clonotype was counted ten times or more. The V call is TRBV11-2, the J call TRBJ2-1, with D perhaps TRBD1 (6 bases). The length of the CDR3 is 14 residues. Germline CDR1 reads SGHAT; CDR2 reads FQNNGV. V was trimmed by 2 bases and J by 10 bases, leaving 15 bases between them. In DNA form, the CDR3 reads TGTGCCAGCAGCTTATGGGCAGGGGCAAACGAGCAGTTCTTC. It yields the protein CASSLWAGANEQFF.

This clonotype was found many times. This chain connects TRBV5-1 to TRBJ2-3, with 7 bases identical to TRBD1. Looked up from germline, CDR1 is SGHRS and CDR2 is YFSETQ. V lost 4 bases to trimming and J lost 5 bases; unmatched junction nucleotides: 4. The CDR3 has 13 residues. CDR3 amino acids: CASSGTALDTQYF. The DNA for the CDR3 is TGCGCCAGCAGCGGGACAGCGCTAGATACGCAGTATTTT.

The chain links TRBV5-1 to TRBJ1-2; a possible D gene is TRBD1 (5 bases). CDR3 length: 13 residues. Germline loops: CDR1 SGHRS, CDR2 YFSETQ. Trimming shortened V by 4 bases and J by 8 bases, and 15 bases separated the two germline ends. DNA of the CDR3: TGCGCCAGCAGCCCGCCGAGGGAGGGGGGCTACACCTTC. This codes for CASSPPREGGYTF.

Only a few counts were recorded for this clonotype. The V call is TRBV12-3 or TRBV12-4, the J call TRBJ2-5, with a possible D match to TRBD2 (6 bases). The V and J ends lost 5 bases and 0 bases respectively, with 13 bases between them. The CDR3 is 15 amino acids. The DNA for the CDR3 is TGTGCCAGCAGTGCGGGACTTCTGTACCAAGAGACCCAGTACTTC. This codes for CASSAGLLYQETQYF.

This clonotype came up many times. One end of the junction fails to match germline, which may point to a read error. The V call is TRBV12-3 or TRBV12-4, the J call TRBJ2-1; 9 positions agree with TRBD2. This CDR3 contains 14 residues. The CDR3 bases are TGTGCCAGCAGGTTAGCGGGAGTTCAGAATGAGCAGTTCTTC. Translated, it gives CASRLAGVQNEQFF.

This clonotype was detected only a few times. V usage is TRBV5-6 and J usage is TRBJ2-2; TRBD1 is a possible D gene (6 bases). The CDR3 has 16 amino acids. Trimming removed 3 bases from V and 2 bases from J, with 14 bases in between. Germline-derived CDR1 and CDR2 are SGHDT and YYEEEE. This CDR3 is CASSWGPDPNTGELFF. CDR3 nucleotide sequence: TGTGCCAGCAGCTGGGGGCCCGATCCCAACACCGGGGAGCTGTTTTTT.

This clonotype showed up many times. This chain's CDR3 is CASSSRDRGDEQYF. CDR3 DNA: TGTGCCAGCAGCTCCCGGGACAGGGGGGACGAGCAGTACTTC. The chain uses TRBV7-9 and TRBJ2-7, with 11 bases that match TRBD1. CDR3 length equals 14 residues. V gave up 4 bases and J gave up 5 bases; unmatched junction bases: 4. Germline V gene lookup returns CDR1 SEHNR and CDR2 FQNEAQ (reference sequence).

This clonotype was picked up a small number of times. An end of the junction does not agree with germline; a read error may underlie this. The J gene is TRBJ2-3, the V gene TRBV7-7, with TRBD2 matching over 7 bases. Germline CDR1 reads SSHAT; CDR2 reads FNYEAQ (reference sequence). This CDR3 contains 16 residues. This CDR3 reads CASSLDPPGGVDTQYF. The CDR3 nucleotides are TGTGCTAGCAGCTTAGATCCCCCGGGGGGTGTAGATACGCAGTATTTT.

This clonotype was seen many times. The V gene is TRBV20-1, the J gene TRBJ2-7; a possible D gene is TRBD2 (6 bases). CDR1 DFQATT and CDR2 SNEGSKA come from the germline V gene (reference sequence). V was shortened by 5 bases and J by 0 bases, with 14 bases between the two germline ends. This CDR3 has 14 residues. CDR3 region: CSALGGTNSYEQYF. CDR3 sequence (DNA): TGCAGTGCTTTAGGCGGGACCAACTCCTACGAGCAGTACTTC.